This TCR beta chain was sequenced for a study of cytomegalovirus exposure and HLA in healthy donors. For the study at large: Earlier results showed 90 million to 120 million unique TCR beta sequences derived from roughly 180 million T cells. Whole-study results and caveats: In a later analysis, V- and J-gene trimming of beta chains associated with a DCLRE1C missense variant, replicated independently. The authors later found TCR association rates varying by HLA locus, with DRB1 most and HLA-C fewest.

As to this clone: The antigen remains undetermined.

This PCR relied on a set of 60 Vbeta primers and 13 Jbeta primers. The table came from immunoSEQ multiplex PCR; TCRdb's copy has only in-frame clones and leaves some out. This sample has 150,000 to 200,000 clones, with 60% to 85% found just once. V was pared by 0 bases and J by 8 bases, with 11 bases between. Germline assignment: CDR1 SGHAT and CDR2 FQNNGV. This CDR3 spans 14 amino acids. The sample was PBMCs. The source is a woman between 50 and 59 years old in good health and CMV-seropositive. The rearrangement links TRBV11-2 to TRBJ1-3; D is uncertain. The CDR3 spells CASSLDPGGYTIYF. The CDR3 nucleotides are TGTGCCAGCAGCTTAGATCCCGGAGGGTACACCATATATTTT.